This T cell receptor (beta chain) was sequenced in a study of T cells after yellow fever vaccination. A word on this clonotype: Its antigen is as yet unknown.

5'RACE template switching generated TCR cDNA, adding a universal primer site and UMIs. TCRdb re-called the 5' RACE reads through MiXCR, storing one row per CDR3 protein. The data show hundreds of thousands of distinct CDR3 sequences, roughly 14% seen once. V was shortened by 1 base and J by 10 bases, with 10 bases between the two germline ends. Germline assignment: CDR1 SGHDN and CDR2 FVKESK. The CDR3 covers 13 residues. Study results and limitations: Clonotype sharing between CD4 and CD8 compartments was small. Post-booster reappearance was seen for most primary-vaccination clones (roughly 96% CD4, about 88% CD8).

The chain is built from TRBV14 and TRBJ1-4; D unclear. The sample in question was PBMCs, obtained on the day of the yellow fever booster vaccination. The origin of this receptor is a man aged 25 to 45 who received the YFV17D yellow fever vaccine. CDR3 region: CASSQGTGGKLFF. The CDR3, as DNA: TGTGCCAGCAGCCAAGGGACCGGCGGAAAACTGTTTTTT.